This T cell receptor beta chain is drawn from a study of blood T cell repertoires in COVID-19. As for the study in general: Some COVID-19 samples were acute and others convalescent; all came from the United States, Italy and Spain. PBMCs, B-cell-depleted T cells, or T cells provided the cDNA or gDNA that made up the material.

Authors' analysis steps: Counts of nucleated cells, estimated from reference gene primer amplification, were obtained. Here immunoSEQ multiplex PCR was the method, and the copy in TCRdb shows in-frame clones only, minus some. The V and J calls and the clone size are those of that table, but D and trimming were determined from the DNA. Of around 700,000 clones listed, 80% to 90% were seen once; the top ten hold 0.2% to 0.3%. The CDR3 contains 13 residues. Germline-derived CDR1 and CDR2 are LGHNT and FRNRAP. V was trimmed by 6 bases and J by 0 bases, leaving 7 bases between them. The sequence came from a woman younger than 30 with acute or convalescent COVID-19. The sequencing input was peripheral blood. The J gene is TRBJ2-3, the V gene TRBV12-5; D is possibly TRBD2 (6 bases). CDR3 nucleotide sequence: TGTGCTAGTGGACGGGGGAGCACAGATACGCAGTATTTT. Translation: CASGRGSTDTQYF.